The clone carrying this T cell receptor (beta chain) was detected once. The source of the sample is a study of blood T cell repertoires in COVID-19. The CDR3 contains 13 residues. The germline V gene encodes CDR1 MDHEN and CDR2 SYDVKM. The germline V and J ends were trimmed by 2 bases and 2 bases, with 5 bases remaining between them. Original analysis: Cell counts per sample came from amplifying reference gene primers. Libraries were prepared by immunoSEQ multiplex PCR; TCRdb keeps only in-frame clonotypes and omits some of them. The V and J calls and clone size come from that table; D and trimming were worked out from the DNA. The sample records 250,000 to 350,000 clones, 80% to 95% being singletons.

The specimen sequenced was peripheral blood. This sequence originates from a woman aged 25 to 39 with COVID-19, enrolled during active disease. The rearrangement uses TRBV28 and TRBJ2-3; D is unclear. The CDR3 nucleotides read TGTGCCAGCAGTTTAACGGTCACAGATACGCAGTATTTT. Translating it yields CASSLTVTDTQYF.